The sequence of this TCR beta chain was determined in a study of cytomegalovirus exposure and HLA in healthy donors. The PCR was carried out with 60 Vbeta primers and 13 Jbeta primers. Only in-frame clones appear in the TCRdb table, and some are missing; sequencing was by immunoSEQ multiplex PCR. The sample records 150,000 or so clones, around 72% being singletons. After removal of 5 bases from V and 5 bases from J, the junction contained 10 bases not matched to a gene. Per germline, CDR1 KGHSH and CDR2 LQKENI. There are 15 residues in the CDR3. The source material was PBMCs. The chain employs TRBV18 and TRBJ1-1; 8 bases are a match to TRBD1. This sequence was found in a female donor in good health and CMV-seronegative. The CDR3 here is CASSIRTGGGTEAFF. The CDR3 DNA is TGTGCCAGCTCAATCCGAACAGGGGGAGGAACTGAAGCTTTCTTT.